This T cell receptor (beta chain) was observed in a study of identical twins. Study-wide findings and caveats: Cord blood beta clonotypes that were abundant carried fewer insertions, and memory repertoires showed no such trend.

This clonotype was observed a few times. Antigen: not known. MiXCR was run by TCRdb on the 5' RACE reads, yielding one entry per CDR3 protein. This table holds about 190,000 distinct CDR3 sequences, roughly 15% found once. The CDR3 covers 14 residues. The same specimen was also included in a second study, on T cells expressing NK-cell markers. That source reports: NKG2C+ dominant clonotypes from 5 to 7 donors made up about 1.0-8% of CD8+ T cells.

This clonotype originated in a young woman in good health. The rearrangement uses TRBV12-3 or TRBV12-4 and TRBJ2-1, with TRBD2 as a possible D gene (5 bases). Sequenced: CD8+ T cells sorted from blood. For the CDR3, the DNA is TGTGCTTGCCCTTGGGGAGTGGGCTACAATGAGCAGTTCTTC. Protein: CACPWGVGYNEQFF.